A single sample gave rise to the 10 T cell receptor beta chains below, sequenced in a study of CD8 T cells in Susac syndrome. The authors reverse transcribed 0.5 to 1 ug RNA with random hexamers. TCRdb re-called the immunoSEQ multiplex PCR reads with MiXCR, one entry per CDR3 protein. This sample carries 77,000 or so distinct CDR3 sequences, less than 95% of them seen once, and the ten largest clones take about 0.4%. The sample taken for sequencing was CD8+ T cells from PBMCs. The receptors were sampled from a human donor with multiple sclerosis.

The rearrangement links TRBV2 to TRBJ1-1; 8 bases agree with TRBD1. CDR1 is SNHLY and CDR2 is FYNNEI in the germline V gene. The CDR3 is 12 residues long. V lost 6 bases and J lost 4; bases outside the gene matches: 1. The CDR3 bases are TGTGCCAGCAGGACAGGGGCCACTGAAGCTTTCTTT. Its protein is CASRTGATEAFF.

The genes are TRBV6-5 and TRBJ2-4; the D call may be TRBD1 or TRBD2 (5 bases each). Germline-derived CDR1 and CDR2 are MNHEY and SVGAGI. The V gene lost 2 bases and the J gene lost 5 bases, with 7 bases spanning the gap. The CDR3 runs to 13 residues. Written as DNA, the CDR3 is TGTGCCAGCAGTTACGGGACCCAAAACATTCAGTACTTC. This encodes CASSYGTQNIQYF.

The CDR3, as DNA: TGTGCCAGCAGTTACTCGAGGGTGGGCCAGGGGGGCAATGAGCAGTTCTTC. This translates into CASSYSRVGQGGNEQFF. This rearrangement joins TRBV6-5 to TRBJ2-1; a possible D gene is TRBD1 (7 bases). CDR3 length: 17 residues. Per the germline V gene, CDR1 is MNHEY and CDR2 is SVGAGI. Deletions cut 0 bases from V and 6 bases from J, with 18 bases between.

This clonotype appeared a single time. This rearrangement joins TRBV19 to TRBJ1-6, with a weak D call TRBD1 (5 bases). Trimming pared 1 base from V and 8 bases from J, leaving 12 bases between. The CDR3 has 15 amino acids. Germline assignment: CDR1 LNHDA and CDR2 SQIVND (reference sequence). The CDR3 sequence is CASSIARRGDSPLHF. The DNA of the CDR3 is TGTGCCAGTAGTATAGCCCGCCGGGGGGATTCACCCCTCCACTTT. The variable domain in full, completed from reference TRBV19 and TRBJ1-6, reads DGGITQSPKYLFRKEGQNVTLSCEQNLNHDAMYWYRQDPGQGLRLIYYSQIVNDFQKGDIAEGYSVSREKKESFPLTVTSAQKNPTAFYLCASSIARRGDSPLHFGNGTRLTVT.

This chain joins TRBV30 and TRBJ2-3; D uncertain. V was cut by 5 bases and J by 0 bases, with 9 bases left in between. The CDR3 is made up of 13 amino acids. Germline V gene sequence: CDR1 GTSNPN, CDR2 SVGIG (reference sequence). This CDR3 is CAWATASTDTQYF. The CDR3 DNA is TGTGCCTGGGCAACAGCTAGCACAGATACGCAGTATTTT.

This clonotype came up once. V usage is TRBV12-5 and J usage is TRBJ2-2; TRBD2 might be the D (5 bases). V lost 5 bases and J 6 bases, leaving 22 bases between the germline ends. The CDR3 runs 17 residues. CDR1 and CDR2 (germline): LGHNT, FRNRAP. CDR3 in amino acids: CASGLQTPRDGPGELFF. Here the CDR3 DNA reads TGTGCTAGTGGTCTCCAGACACCTCGGGATGGACCCGGGGAGCTGTTTTTT.

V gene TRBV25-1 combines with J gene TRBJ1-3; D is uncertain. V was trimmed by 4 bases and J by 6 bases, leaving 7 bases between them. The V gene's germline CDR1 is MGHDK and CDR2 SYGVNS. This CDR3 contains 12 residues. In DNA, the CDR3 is TGTGCCAGCAGTGTTGTTGAAAACACCATATATTTT. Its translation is CASSVVENTIYF.

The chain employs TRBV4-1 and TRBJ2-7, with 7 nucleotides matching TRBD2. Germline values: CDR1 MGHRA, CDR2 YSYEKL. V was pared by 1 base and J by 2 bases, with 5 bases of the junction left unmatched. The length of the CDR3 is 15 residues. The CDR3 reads CASSQVDGRTYEQYF. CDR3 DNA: TGCGCCAGCAGCCAAGTCGACGGGAGGACCTACGAGCAGTACTTC.

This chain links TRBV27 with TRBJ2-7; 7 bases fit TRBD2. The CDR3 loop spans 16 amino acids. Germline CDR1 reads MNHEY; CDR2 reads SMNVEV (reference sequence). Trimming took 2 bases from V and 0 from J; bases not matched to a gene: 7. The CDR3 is CASSLVPGGSSYEQYF. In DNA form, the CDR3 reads TGTGCCAGCAGTTTAGTTCCGGGAGGCAGCTCCTACGAGCAGTACTTC.

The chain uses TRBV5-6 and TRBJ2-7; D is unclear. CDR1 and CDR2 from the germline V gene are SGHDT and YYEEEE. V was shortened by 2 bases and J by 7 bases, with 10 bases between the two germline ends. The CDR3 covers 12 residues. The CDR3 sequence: CASSLSRLEQYF. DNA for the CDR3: TGTGCCAGCAGCTTAAGTAGGTTGGAGCAGTACTTC.